Below, 28 T cell receptor beta chains from the same sample are listed, as sequenced in a study of naive and memory T cell subsets. Both TRBC1 and TRBC2 were covered by a beta constant-region primer of two equimolar oligonucleotides. Four rounds of PCR amplified the ligated cDNA using nested alpha and beta constant-region primers plus SP2. TCRdb fed the UMI-ligation and nested PCR reads into MiXCR, producing one record per CDR3 protein. The sample comprises just over 80,000 distinct CDR3 sequences, 9% to 9.5% of which are singletons, and around 1.3% rests with the top ten. Sequencing input: naive CD8+ T cells from blood. The receptors were gathered from a human donor in good health.

This clonotype turned up a few times. J is TRBJ2-1 and V is TRBV4-1; possibly TRBD2 for D (6 bases). This CDR3 contains 15 residues. V lost 6 bases and J lost 1, with 13 bases in between. Germline assignment: CDR1 MGHRA and CDR2 YSYEKL. The CDR3 is CASRVREESYNEQFF. The CDR3, as DNA: TGCGCCAGCAGGGTCAGGGAGGAATCCTACAATGAGCAGTTCTTC.

The CDR3 region is CASSLKTGALSYNEQFF. CDR3 in DNA: TGTGCCAGCAGTTTAAAGACAGGGGCTCTGTCCTACAATGAGCAGTTCTTC. The V gene is TRBV27, the J gene TRBJ2-1, with 8 bases aligning to TRBD1. CDR3 length equals 17 residues. Trimming at V came to 2 bases and at J to 1 base, leaving 7 bases not matched to a gene. CDR1 and CDR2 (germline): MNHEY, SMNVEV (reference sequence).

The rearrangement uses TRBV29-1 and TRBJ2-7, with 9 bases identical to TRBD2. The CDR3 contains 13 residues. Germline assignment: CDR1 SQVTM and CDR2 ANQGSEA. After removal of 5 bases from V and 5 bases from J, the junction contained 7 bases not matched to a gene. CDR3 DNA sequence: TGCAGCGTTTGGCGGGAGGGCCCCGACGAGCAGTACTTC. It yields the protein CSVWREGPDEQYF.

As to this clonotype: Being one base from a much bigger clone, this may be a read error. The V gene is TRBV7-9, the J gene TRBJ1-4; D is unresolved. The germline V and J ends were trimmed by 8 bases and 7 bases, with 17 bases remaining between them. The CDR3 totals 14 residues. Germline V gives CDR1 SEHNR, CDR2 FQNEAQ (reference sequence). The CDR3 DNA reads TGTGCCAGCGGCTACGGGGTTGAGGGTGAAAAACTGTTTTTT. This translates into CASGYGVEGEKLFF.

This clonotype came up many times. The chain employs TRBV28 and TRBJ2-7; D is possibly TRBD1 (5 bases). This CDR3 contains 14 residues. Trimming shortened V by 5 bases and J by 2 bases, and 13 bases separated the two germline ends. Per germline, CDR1 MDHEN and CDR2 SYDVKM. The CDR3 bases are TGTGCCAGCAGTCACAGGCCATTTACCTACGAGCAGTACTTC. Protein sequence: CASSHRPFTYEQYF.

At least ten counts were recorded for this clonotype. The chain links TRBV28 to TRBJ2-7, with 8 bases matching TRBD1. This CDR3 contains 18 residues. The germline CDR1 and CDR2 sequences are MDHEN and SYDVKM. J lost 3 bases, V lost 7 bases, and 20 bases had no gene match. CDR3 sequence (DNA): TGTGCCAGCACCGAACCGACAGGGGCAGTCGTTAAATTCTACGAGCAGTACTTC. As protein: CASTEPTGAVVKFYEQYF.

This clonotype has only a few counts. J is TRBJ2-1 and V is TRBV6-2 or TRBV6-3; 12 positions match TRBD2. V shed 2 bases and J 7 bases; nucleotides not matched to a gene: 9. This CDR3 comprises 17 residues. CDR1 is MNHEY and CDR2 is SVGEGT in the germline V gene. CDR3 coding DNA: TGTGCCAGCAGTTACGTTTCCCTAGCGGGAGGGTGGAATGAGCAGTTCTTC. This codes for CASSYVSLAGGWNEQFF.

This clonotype showed up many times. The chain is built from TRBV4-1 and TRBJ2-7, with a weak D call TRBD1 (6 bases). Germline CDR1 reads MGHRA; CDR2 reads YSYEKL. The CDR3 length is 14 residues. Trimming removed 5 bases at V and 2 bases at J, with 13 bases between. The CDR3 sequence: CASSATTGTYEQYF. CDR3 DNA sequence: TGCGCCAGCAGCGCGACAACAGGGACCTACGAGCAGTACTTC.

At least ten counts were recorded for this clonotype. The chain has TRBV29-1 and TRBJ2-6, with D perhaps matching TRBD1 or TRBD2 (5 bases each). CDR3 size: 13 residues. CDR1 is SQVTM, CDR2 ANQGSEA, per germline. Trimming removed 6 bases from V and 4 bases from J, with 10 bases in between. CDR3 sequence (DNA): TGCAGCGTGAGGGGTTCCGGGGCCAACGTCCTGACTTTC. Translating gives CSVRGSGANVLTF. The whole variable domain, remainder taken from reference TRBV29-1 and TRBJ2-6, is SAVISQKPSRDICQRGTSLTIQCQVDSQVTMMFWYRQQPGQSLTLIATANQGSEATYESGFVIDKFPISRPNLTFSTLTVSNMSPEDSSIYLCSVRGSGANVLTFGAGSRLTVL.

This chain connects TRBV9 to TRBJ1-1; no firm D call. This CDR3 has 12 amino acids. Germline assignment: CDR1 SGDLS and CDR2 YYNGEE. V lost 0 bases, J lost 6 bases, and 6 bases lay in between. The CDR3 region is CASSVEHSEAFF. DNA of the CDR3: TGTGCCAGCAGCGTAGAGCACTCTGAAGCTTTCTTT. Variable domain in full (rest from reference TRBV9 and TRBJ1-1): DSGVTQTPKHLITATGQRVTLRCSPRSGDLSVYWYQQSLDQGLQFLIQYYNGEERAKGNILERFSAQQFPDLHSELNLSSLELGDSALYFCASSVEHSEAFFGQGTRLTVV.

The chain links TRBV28 to TRBJ2-3; 14 bases are a match to TRBD2. The trim removed 6 bases at V and 4 bases at J, leaving 9 bases unmatched. From germline, CDR1 is MDHEN and CDR2 SYDVKM. The CDR3 runs to 17 residues. CDR3 amino acids: CASRLLPGLAGADTQYF. The CDR3 DNA sequence: TGTGCCAGCAGACTTCTACCGGGACTAGCGGGAGCAGATACGCAGTATTTT.

The V gene is TRBV5-1, the J gene TRBJ1-4; no definite D call. The germline V gene has CDR1 SGHRS and CDR2 YFSETQ. V was trimmed by 5 bases and J by 7 bases, leaving 6 bases between them. This CDR3 has 11 residues. The CDR3 loop reads CASRYGEKLFF. For the CDR3, the DNA is TGCGCCAGCAGATATGGTGAAAAACTGTTTTTT.

This chain links TRBV27 with TRBJ2-5; D call uncertain. The V and J ends lost 6 bases and 5 bases respectively, with 13 bases between them. From germline, CDR1 is MNHEY and CDR2 SMNVEV (reference sequence). There are 13 residues in the CDR3. The CDR3 DNA is TGTGCCAGCAGGCGCCGATTAGTGGAGACCCAGTACTTC. As protein: CASRRRLVETQYF.

In the case of this clonotype: This may arise from a read error, as a much more abundant clone is one base away. The CDR3 does not close with the conserved phenylalanine or tryptophan, likely indicating a read error. The chain employs TRBV29-1 and TRBJ2-7; tentatively, D is TRBD1 (6 bases). The germline CDR1 and CDR2 sequences are SQVTM and ANQGSEA. This CDR3 spans 15 amino acids. Trimming left V 3 bases short and J 0 bases short, with 15 bases between. In DNA form, the CDR3 reads TGCAGCGTTGACGGTGTAGGGACAAGCTCCTACGAGCAGTACTAC. It is translated as CSVDGVGTSSYEQYY.

This clonotype was picked up many times. The rearrangement joins TRBV11-2 to TRBJ2-7, with D maybe TRBD2 (6 bases). Germline loops: CDR1 SGHAT, CDR2 FQNNGV. The CDR3 has 11 amino acids. Trimming cost V 5 bases and J 6 bases, with 8 bases left between them. The CDR3 sequence is CASSQGLEQYF. Written as DNA, the CDR3 is TGTGCCAGCAGCCAGGGACTCGAGCAGTACTTC. The entire variable domain, with the rest obtained from reference TRBV11-2 and TRBJ2-7, is as follows: EAGVAQSPRYKIIEKRQSVAFWCNPISGHATLYWYQQILGQGPKLLIQFQNNGVVDDSQLPKDRFSAERLKGVDSTLKIQPAKLEDSAVYLCASSQGLEQYFGPGTRLTVT.

Comments on this clonotype: One base away lies a much larger clone, so this may be a sequencing read error. The V gene is TRBV25-1, the J gene TRBJ1-1; D unresolved. V gave up 5 bases and J gave up 6 bases, with 7 bases separating them. Germline V gene sequence: CDR1 MGHDK, CDR2 SYGVNS. This CDR3 has 11 amino acids. CDR3 bases: TGTGCCAGCAGTTGCAGCGCTGAAGCTTTCTTT. Translation gives CASSCSAEAFF.

This chain links TRBV10-3 with TRBJ2-1; D remains ambiguous. From germline, CDR1 is ENHRY and CDR2 SYGVKD. Between the trimmed V and J ends, which lost 7 bases and 5 bases, there was a span of 6 bases. The CDR3 length is 11 residues. For the CDR3, the DNA is TGTGCCATCAATGCGGACAATGAGCAGTTCTTC. Encoded protein: CAINADNEQFF.

This clonotype has ten or more counts. V usage is TRBV6-6 and J usage is TRBJ2-7; D is undetermined. The V end lost 1 base, the J end lost 6 bases, and 4 bases lay between the germline ends. The CDR3 extends over 11 amino acids. Germline lookup yields CDR1 MNHNY and CDR2 SVGAGI (reference sequence). In DNA form, the CDR3 reads TGTGCCAGCAGTTACTATTCCGAGCAGTACTTC. This sequence encodes CASSYYSEQYF.

This clonotype was found many times. J is TRBJ1-5 and V is TRBV5-6; TRBD1 agrees at 8 bases. Looked up from germline, CDR1 is SGHDT and CDR2 is YYEEEE. The CDR3 totals 17 residues. The ends lost 0 bases at V and 0 bases at J; junction bases unmatched: 5. The CDR3 loop is CASSLAQGVNSNQPQHF. The CDR3 DNA follows: TGTGCCAGCAGCTTGGCACAGGGGGTTAATAGCAATCAGCCCCAGCATTTT. Looking up the rest from reference TRBV5-6 and TRBJ1-5 gives the full variable domain: DAGVTQSPTHLIKTRGQQVTLRCSPKSGHDTVSWYQQALGQGPQFIFQYYEEEERQRGNFPDRFSGHQFPNYSSELNVNALLLGDSALYLCASSLAQGVNSNQPQHFGDGTRLSIL.

The sample holds many counts of this clonotype. The chain links TRBV7-2 to TRBJ2-3; 9 positions match TRBD1. The CDR3 is 15 amino acids. The germline CDR1 and CDR2 sequences are SGHTA and FQGNSA. V dropped 1 base and J dropped 7; count of bases not matched to a gene: 6. The CDR3 sequence is CASSLEQGAMNTQYF. CDR3 DNA: TGTGCCAGCAGCTTAGAACAGGGGGCGATGAATACGCAGTATTTT.

This chain connects TRBV20-1 to TRBJ2-7; D is undetermined. This CDR3 has 12 residues. Germline V gene sequence: CDR1 DFQATT, CDR2 SNEGSKA (reference sequence). Deletions cut 3 bases from V and 5 bases from J, with 11 bases between. The CDR3 bases are TGCAGTGCTAGTGGCCGAGAAGACGAGCAGTACTTC. Encoded protein: CSASGREDEQYF.

This clonotype was counted between two and nine times. V gene TRBV30 combines with J gene TRBJ2-7; D remains ambiguous. The CDR3 runs 13 residues. V dropped 4 bases and J dropped 2 bases, with 12 bases sitting between them. Per germline, CDR1 GTSNPN and CDR2 SVGIG (reference sequence). In DNA, the CDR3 is TGTGCCTGGACCCGGCGCTCACCCTACGAGCAGTACTTC. Its translation: CAWTRRSPYEQYF.

In its sample, this clonotype was seen a few times. The chain recombines TRBV5-1 with TRBJ2-1; the match to TRBD2 covers 7 bases. The CDR3 totals 16 residues. The germline V gene encodes CDR1 SGHRS and CDR2 YFSETQ. J was trimmed by 6 bases and V by 0 bases; bases with no gene match: 9. CDR3 DNA sequence: TGCGCCAGCAGCTTGGGTGGGGCGGGAGCCCTCAATGAGCAGTTCTTC. This translates into CASSLGGAGALNEQFF.

This clonotype was seen only a few times. The CDR3 protein is CASSKAADRYNLAYEQYF. CDR3 in DNA: TGTGCCAGCAGTAAGGCGGCGGACAGGTATAACCTCGCCTACGAGCAGTACTTC. The chain uses TRBV27 and TRBJ2-7, with 7 bases identical to TRBD1. Germline CDR1 reads MNHEY; CDR2 reads SMNVEV (reference sequence). The V and J ends lost 5 bases and 2 bases, in that order; junction bases with no gene match: 18. This CDR3 comprises 18 residues.

This clonotype was seen ten or more times. This chain uses TRBV14 with TRBJ2-7; D is unclear. Deletions cut 3 bases from V and 5 bases from J, with 11 bases between. Germline V lookup: CDR1 SGHDN, CDR2 FVKESK. The CDR3 consists of 13 residues. For the CDR3, the DNA is TGTGCCAGCAGCCATCTACGGAGCGACGAGCAGTACTTC. Residues: CASSHLRSDEQYF.

This clonotype was recorded a few times. The chain combines TRBV7-9 with TRBJ2-1; D perhaps matches TRBD2 (6 bases). The germline V and J ends were trimmed by 1 base and 9 bases, with 13 bases remaining between them. This CDR3 region has 14 residues. CDR1 is SEHNR, CDR2 FQNEAQ, per germline (reference sequence). CDR3 nucleotides: TGTGCCAGCAGCTTAGTGGCCGCGGAGGGTGAGCAGTTCTTC. Amino acids: CASSLVAAEGEQFF.

The rearrangement uses TRBV20-1 and TRBJ2-3, with 12 bases lining up with TRBD2. The CDR3 consists of 18 residues. Losses at the gene ends were 0 bases for V and 4 bases for J; bases not matched to a gene: 11. The germline CDR1 and CDR2 sequences are DFQATT and SNEGSKA (reference sequence). The CDR3 DNA follows: TGCAGTGCTAGAGACTCGGCTAGCGGGAGGGCCGGGGCAGATACGCAGTATTTT. Translating it yields CSARDSASGRAGADTQYF.

There are many counts of this clonotype. This rearrangement joins TRBV10-2 to TRBJ2-3; 12 bases match TRBD2. The CDR3 spans 17 residues. CDR1 is WSHSY and CDR2 is SAAADI in the germline V gene. Trimming cost V 3 bases and J 3 bases; bases outside gene matches: 7. CDR3 loop: CASSDLLAGGATDTQYF. The CDR3, as DNA: TGCGCCAGCAGTGATTTACTAGCGGGAGGAGCGACAGATACGCAGTATTTT.